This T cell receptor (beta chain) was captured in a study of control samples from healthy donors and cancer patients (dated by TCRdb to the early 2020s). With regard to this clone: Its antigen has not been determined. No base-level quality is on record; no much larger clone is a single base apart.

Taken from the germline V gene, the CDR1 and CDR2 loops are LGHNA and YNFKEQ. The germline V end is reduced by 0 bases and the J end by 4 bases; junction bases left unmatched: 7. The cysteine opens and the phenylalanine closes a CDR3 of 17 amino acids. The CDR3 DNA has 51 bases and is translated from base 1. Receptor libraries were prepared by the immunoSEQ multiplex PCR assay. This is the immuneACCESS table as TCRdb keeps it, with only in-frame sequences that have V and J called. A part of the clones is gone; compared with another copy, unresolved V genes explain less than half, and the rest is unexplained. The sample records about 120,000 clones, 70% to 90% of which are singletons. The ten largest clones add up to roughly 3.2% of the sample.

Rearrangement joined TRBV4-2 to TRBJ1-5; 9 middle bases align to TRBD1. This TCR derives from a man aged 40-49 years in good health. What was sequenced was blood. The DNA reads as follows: TGTGCCAGCAGCCAAGATGCAGGACAGGGGTCTAATCAGCCCCAGCATTTT. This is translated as CASSQDAGQGSNQPQHF.